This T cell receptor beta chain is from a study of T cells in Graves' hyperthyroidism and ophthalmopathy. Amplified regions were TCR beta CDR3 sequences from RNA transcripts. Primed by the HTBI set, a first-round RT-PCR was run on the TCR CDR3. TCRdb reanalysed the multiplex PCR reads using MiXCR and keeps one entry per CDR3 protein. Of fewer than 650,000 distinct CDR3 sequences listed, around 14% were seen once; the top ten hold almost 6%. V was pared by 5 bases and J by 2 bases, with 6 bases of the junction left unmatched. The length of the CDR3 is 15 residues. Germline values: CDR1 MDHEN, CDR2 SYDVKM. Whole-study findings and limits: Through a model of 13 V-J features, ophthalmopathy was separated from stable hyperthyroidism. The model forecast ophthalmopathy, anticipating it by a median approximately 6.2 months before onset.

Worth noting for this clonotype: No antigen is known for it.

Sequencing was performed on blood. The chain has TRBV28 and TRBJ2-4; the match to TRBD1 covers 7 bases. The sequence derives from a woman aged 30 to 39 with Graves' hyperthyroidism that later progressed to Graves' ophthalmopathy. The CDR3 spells CASSPPTGTKNIQYF. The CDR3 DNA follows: TGTGCCAGCAGTCCCCCGACAGGGACCAAAAACATTCAGTACTTC.